The 4 T cell receptor beta chains reported below all come from one sample, sequenced in a study of glioma-infiltrating T cells. The iRepertoire nested amplicon-rescue multiplex PCR amplified TCR alpha and beta CDR3s from RNA. A single record per CDR3 protein comes from TCRdb applying MiXCR to the multiplex PCR reads. The sample shows around 180,000 distinct CDR3 sequences, about 40% of them seen only once. The specimen sequenced was glioma tissue, nonneoplastic brain tissue, or PBMCs (not recorded which). These receptors originate from a human donor with low-grade glioma or glioblastoma, undergoing nonglioma brain surgery, or in good health (not recorded which).

Many counts were recorded for this clonotype. Sequence at one end of the junction differs from germline and may be a read error. This sequence joins TRBV20-1 and TRBJ1-5, with D unclear. Germline loops: CDR1 DFQATT, CDR2 SNEGSKA (reference sequence). CDR3 length: 13 amino acids. The CDR3 DNA sequence: TGCAGTGCTAGGGAGGATAGCGATCAGCCCCAGCATTTT. It translates to CSAREDSDQPQHF.

In this sample, this clonotype turned up many times. The chain couples TRBV28 to TRBJ1-6, with D maybe TRBD1 (5 bases). The length of the CDR3 is 13 residues. V lost 5 bases to trimming and J lost 13 bases, with 15 bases between them. Germline CDR1 reads MDHEN; CDR2 reads SYDVKM. For the CDR3, the DNA is TGTGCCAGCAGTCGGACGGGACTGGTCCCCCTCCACTTT. Its protein is CASSRTGLVPLHF. The full variable domain, completed using reference TRBV28 and TRBJ1-6, is DVKVTQSSRYLVKRTGEKVFLECVQDMDHENMFWYRQDPGLGLRLIYFSYDVKMKEKGDIPEGYSVSREKKERFSLILESASTNQTSMYLCASSRTGLVPLHFGNGTRLTVT.

This clonotype was seen repeatedly, ten times or more. This rearrangement joins TRBV6-1 to TRBJ2-5; 7 nucleotides agree with TRBD1. The length of the CDR3 is 16 residues. The V and J ends lost 6 bases and 5 bases, in that order; junction bases with no gene match: 15. Germline CDR1 is MNHNS and CDR2 is SASEGT. As DNA, the CDR3 is TGTGCCAGCAGCCCGGACAGGCTACGTGACGGGGAGACCCAGTACTTC. Protein product: CASSPDRLRDGETQYF.

This clonotype appeared a single time. This chain joins TRBV10-3 and TRBJ2-5; 8 nucleotides match TRBD2. J lost 4 bases, V lost 8 bases, and 12 bases had no gene match. The germline V gene encodes CDR1 ENHRY and CDR2 SYGVKD. The CDR3 extends over 15 amino acids. The DNA for the CDR3 is TGTGCCATCTGGACTAGCAGGAGTCAGGTAGAGACCCAGTACTTC. This codes for CAIWTSRSQVETQYF.